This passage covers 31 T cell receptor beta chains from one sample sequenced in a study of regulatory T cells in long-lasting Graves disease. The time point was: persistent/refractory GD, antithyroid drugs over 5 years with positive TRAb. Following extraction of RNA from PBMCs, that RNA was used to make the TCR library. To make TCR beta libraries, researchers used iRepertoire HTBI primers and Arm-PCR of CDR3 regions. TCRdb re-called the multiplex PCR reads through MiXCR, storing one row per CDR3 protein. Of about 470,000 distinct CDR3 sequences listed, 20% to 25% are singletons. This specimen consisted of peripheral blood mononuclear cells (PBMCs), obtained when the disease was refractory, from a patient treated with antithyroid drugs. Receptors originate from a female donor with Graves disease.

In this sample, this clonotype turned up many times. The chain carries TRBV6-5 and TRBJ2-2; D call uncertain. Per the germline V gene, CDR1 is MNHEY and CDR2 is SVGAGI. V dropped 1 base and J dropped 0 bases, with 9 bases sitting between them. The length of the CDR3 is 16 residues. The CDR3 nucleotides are TGTGCCAGCAGTTACTGGGAACCTGCGAACACCGGGGAGCTGTTTTTT. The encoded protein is CASSYWEPANTGELFF.

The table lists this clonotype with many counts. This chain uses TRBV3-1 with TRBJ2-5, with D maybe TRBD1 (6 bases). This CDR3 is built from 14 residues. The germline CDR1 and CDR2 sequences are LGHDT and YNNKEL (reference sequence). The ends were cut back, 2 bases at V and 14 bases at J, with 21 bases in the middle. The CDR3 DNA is TGTGCCAGCAGCCAAAGTGCTGGGGGCATGTACAGTTACTTC. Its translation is CASSQSAGGMYSYF.

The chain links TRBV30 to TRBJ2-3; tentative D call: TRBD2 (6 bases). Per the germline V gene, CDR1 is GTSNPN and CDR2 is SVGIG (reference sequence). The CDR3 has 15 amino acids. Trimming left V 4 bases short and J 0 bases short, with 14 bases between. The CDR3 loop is CAWIPTGLSTDTQYF. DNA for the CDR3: TGTGCCTGGATACCAACGGGACTCAGCACAGATACGCAGTATTTT.

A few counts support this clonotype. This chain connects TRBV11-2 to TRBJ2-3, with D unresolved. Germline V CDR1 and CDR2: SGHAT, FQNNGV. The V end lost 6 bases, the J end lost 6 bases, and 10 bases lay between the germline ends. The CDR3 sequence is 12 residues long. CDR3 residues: CASRAWGDTQYF. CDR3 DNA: TGTGCCAGCAGGGCCTGGGGTGATACGCAGTATTTT.

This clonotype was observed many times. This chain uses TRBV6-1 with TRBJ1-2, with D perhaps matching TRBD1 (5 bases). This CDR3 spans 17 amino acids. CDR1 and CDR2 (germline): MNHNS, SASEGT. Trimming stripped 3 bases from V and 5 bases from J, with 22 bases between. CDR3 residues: CASSETALRIPVYGYTF. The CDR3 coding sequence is TGTGCCAGCAGTGAGACAGCACTGAGGATTCCGGTTTATGGCTACACCTTC.

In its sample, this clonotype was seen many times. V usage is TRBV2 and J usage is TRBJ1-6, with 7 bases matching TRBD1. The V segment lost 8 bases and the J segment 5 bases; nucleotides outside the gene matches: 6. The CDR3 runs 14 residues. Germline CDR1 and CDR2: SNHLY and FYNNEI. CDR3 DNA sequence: TGTGCCAGCCGCGGGGACAGTAATAATTCACCCCTCCACTTT. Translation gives CASRGDSNNSPLHF.

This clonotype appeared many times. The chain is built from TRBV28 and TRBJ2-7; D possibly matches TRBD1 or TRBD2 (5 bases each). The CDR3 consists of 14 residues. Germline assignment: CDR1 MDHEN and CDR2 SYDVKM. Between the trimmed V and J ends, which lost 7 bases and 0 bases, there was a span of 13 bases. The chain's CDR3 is CASTAVGDSYEQYF. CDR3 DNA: TGTGCCAGCACCGCGGTGGGGGACTCCTACGAGCAGTACTTC.

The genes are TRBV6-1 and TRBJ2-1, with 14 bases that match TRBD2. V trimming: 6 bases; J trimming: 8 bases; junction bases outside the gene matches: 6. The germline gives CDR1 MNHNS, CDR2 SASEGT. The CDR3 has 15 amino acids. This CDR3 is CASSRLAGGPYEQFF. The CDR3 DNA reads TGTGCCAGCAGCAGACTAGCGGGAGGGCCCTATGAGCAGTTCTTC.

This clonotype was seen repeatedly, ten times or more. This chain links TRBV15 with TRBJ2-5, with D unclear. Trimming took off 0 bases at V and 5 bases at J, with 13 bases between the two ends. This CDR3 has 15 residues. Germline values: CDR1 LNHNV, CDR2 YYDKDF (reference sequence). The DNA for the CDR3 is TGTGCCACCAGCAGAGAAGAGTTCTTTCGGGAGACCCAGTACTTC. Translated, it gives CATSREEFFRETQYF.

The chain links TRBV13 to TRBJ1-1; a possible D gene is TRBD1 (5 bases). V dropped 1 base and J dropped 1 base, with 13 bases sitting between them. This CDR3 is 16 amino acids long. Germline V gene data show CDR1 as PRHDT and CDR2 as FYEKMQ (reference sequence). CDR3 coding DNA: TGTGCCAGCAGCTTAGCGGGACTCGAGGGGAACACTGAAGCTTTCTTT. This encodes CASSLAGLEGNTEAFF.

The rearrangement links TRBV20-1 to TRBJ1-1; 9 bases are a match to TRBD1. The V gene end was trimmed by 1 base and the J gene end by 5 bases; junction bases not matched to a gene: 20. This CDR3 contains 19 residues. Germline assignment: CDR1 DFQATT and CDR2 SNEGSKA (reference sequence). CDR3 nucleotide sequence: TGCAGTGCTAGAGCCCTAGAAGGGGGACAGGGAGGCTCACGGACTGAAGCTTTCTTT. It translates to CSARALEGGQGGSRTEAFF.

The CDR3: CASSLQGGQGSYEQYF. As DNA, the CDR3 is TGTGCCAGCAGCTTACAAGGGGGGCAGGGCTCCTACGAGCAGTACTTC. V usage is TRBV7-9 and J usage is TRBJ2-7, with D perhaps being TRBD1 or TRBD2 (6 bases each). Germline V gene sequence: CDR1 SEHNR, CDR2 FQNEAQ (reference sequence). This CDR3 comprises 16 residues. The V gene lost 2 bases and the J gene lost 0 bases, with 14 bases spanning the gap.

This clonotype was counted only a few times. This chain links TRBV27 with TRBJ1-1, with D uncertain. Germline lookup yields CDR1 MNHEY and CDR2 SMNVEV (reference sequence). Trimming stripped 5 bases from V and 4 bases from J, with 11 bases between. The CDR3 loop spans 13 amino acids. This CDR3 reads CASSHDTATEAFF. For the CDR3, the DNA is TGTGCCAGCAGTCACGACACGGCCACTGAAGCTTTCTTT.

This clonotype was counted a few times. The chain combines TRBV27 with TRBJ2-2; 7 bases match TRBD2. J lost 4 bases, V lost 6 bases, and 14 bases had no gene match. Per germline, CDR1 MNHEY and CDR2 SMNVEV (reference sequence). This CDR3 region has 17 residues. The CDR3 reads CASSALLPGGPTGELFF. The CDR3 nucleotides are TGTGCCAGCAGCGCCCTCCTACCGGGAGGACCCACCGGGGAGCTGTTTTTT.

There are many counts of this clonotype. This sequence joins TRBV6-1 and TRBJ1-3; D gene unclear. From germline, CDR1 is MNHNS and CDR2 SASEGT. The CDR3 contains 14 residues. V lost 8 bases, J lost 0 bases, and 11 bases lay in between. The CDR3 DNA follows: TGTGCCAGCGGTGCGGGAAGCTCTGGAAACACCATATATTTT. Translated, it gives CASGAGSSGNTIYF.

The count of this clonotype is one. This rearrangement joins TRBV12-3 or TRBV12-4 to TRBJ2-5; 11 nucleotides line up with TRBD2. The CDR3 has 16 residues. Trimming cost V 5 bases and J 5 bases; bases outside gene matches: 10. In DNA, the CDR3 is TGTGCCAGCAGTCCTACGCACCCTAGCGGGGGGGAGACCCAGTACTTC. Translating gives CASSPTHPSGGETQYF.

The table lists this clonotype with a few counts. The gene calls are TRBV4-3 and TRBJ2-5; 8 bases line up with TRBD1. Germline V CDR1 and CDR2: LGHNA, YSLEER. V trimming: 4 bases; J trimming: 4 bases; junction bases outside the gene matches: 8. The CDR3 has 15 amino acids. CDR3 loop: CASSPSTGVGETQYF. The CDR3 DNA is TGCGCCAGCAGCCCTTCGACAGGGGTTGGAGAGACCCAGTACTTC.

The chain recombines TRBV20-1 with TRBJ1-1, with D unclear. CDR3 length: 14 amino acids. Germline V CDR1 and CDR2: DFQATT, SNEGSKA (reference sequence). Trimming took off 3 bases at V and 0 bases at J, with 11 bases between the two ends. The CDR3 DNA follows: TGCAGTGCTAGGGCAGATGAGATGAACACTGAAGCTTTCTTT. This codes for CSARADEMNTEAFF.

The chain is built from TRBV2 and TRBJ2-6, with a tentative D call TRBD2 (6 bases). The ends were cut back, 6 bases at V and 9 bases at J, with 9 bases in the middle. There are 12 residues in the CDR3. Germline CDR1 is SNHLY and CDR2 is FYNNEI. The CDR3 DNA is TGTGCCAGCAGGGAGGGCGTCAACGTCCTGACTTTC. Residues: CASREGVNVLTF.

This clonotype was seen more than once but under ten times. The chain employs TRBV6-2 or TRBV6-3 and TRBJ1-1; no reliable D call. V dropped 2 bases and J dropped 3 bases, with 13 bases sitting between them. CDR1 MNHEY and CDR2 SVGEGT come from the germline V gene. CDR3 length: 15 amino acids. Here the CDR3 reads CASSYTRARDTEAFF. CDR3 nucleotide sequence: TGTGCCAGCAGTTACACGAGGGCAAGGGACACTGAAGCTTTCTTT.

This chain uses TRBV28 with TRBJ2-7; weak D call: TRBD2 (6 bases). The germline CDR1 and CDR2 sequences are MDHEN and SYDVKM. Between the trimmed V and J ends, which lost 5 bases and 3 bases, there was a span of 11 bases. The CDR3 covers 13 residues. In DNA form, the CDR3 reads TGTGCCAGCAGTGGCGGGGCGCTCTACGAGCAGTACTTC. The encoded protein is CASSGGALYEQYF.

CDR3 bases: TGTGCCAGCTCACCACTTGGGACTAGCACACAAAAAGAGACCCAGTACTTC. As protein: CASSPLGTSTQKETQYF. J is TRBJ2-5 and V is TRBV18; 9 nucleotides align to TRBD2. Germline CDR1 and CDR2: KGHSH and LQKENI. Trimming cost V 1 base and J 3 bases; bases outside gene matches: 9. The CDR3 is 17 residues long.

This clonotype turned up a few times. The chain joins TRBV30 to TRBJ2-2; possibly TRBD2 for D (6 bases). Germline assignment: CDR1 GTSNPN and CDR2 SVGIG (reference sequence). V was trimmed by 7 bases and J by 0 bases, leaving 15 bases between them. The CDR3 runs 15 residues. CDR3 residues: CAYSGLLANTGELFF. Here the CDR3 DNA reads TGTGCCTACTCGGGACTTCTCGCGAACACCGGGGAGCTGTTTTTT.

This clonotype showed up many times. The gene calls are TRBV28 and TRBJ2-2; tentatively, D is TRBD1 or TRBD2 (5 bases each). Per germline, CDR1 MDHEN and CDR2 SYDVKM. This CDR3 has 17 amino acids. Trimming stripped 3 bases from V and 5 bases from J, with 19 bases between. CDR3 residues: CASSLRGIGETTGELFF. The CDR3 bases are TGTGCCAGCAGTTTGAGAGGGATAGGGGAAACAACCGGGGAGCTGTTTTTT.

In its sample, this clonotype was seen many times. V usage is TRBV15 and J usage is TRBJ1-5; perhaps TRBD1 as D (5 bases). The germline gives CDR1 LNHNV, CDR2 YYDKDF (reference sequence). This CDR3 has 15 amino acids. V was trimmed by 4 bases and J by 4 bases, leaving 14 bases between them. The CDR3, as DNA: TGTGCCACCAGCACCGACGCAGGGCCTAATCAGCCCCAGCATTTT. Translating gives CATSTDAGPNQPQHF.

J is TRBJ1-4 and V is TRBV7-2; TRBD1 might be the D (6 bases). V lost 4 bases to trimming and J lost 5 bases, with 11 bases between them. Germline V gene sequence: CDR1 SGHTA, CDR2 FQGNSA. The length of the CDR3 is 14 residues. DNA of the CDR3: TGTGCCAGCAGCTGGGGACACTCCAATGAAAAACTGTTTTTT. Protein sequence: CASSWGHSNEKLFF.

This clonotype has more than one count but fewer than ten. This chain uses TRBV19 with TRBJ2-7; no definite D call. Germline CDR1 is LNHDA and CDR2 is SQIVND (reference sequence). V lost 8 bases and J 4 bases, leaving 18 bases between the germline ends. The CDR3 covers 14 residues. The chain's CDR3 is CASSVRTLGYEQYF. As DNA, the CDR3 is TGTGCCAGTTCAGTACGGACGCTCGGGTACGAGCAGTACTTC.

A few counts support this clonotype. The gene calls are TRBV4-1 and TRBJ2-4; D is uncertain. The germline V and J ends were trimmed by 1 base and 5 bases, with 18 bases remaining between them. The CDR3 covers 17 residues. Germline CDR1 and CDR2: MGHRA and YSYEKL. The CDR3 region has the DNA TGCGCCAGCAGCCAAGTTTGGAGTCGCACCGGCCAAAACATTCAGTACTTC. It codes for CASSQVWSRTGQNIQYF.

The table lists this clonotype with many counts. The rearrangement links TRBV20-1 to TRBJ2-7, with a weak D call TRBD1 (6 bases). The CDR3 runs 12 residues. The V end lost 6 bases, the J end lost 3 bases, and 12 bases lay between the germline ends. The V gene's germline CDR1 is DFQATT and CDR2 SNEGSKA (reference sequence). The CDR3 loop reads CSAPGAHYEQYF. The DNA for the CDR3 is TGCAGTGCCCCAGGGGCTCACTACGAGCAGTACTTC.

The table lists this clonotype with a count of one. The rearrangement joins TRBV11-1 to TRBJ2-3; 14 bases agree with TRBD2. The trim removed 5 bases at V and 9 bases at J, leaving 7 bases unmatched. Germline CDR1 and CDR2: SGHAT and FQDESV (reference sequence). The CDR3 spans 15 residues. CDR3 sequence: CASSKTSGRALTQYF. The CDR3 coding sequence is TGTGCCAGCAGCAAGACTAGCGGGAGGGCCTTGACGCAGTATTTT.

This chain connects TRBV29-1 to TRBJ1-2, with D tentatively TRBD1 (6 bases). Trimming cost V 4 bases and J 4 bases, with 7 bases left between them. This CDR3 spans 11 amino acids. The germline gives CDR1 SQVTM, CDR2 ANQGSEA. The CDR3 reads CSVVDSYGYTF. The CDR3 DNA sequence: TGCAGCGTTGTGGACAGCTATGGCTACACCTTC.